The 14 T cell receptor beta chains presented below share a single source sample, sequenced in a study of shared clonotypes between healthy human individuals. Terminally differentiated effector memory CD45RA+ cells were left out of the naive CD8 fraction, which was CD45RO-negative and positively selected for CCR7. Sequencing was performed with immunoSEQ multiplex PCR; in TCRdb, only in-frame clones are kept and a portion is missing. The data contain about 580,000 clones, 95% to 98% of them singletons. Sequenced material: naive CD8+ T cells sorted from blood. These receptors all come from a man between 25 and 39 years old in good health.

V gene TRBV13 combines with J gene TRBJ2-1; no definite D call. There are 12 residues in the CDR3. The V and J ends lost 8 bases and 10 bases respectively, with 15 bases between them. Germline V gives CDR1 PRHDT, CDR2 FYEKMQ (reference sequence). CDR3 loop: CASCRGLMEQFF. The CDR3 bases are TGTGCCAGCTGTCGCGGCCTTATGGAGCAGTTCTTC. The entire variable domain, with the rest obtained from reference TRBV13 and TRBJ2-1, is as follows: AAGVIQSPRHLIKEKRETATLKCYPIPRHDTVYWYQQGPGQDPQFLISFYEKMQSDKGSIPDRFSAQQFSDYHSELNMSSLELGDSALYFCASCRGLMEQFFGPGTRLTVL.

The V gene is TRBV5-1, the J gene TRBJ2-7, with D perhaps TRBD2 (6 bases). Trimming removed 3 bases at V and 1 base at J, with 14 bases between. Looked up from germline, CDR1 is SGHRS and CDR2 is YFSETQ. This CDR3 is 15 amino acids long. The CDR3 here is CASSWGETASYEQYF. The CDR3 DNA reads as TGCGCCAGCAGCTGGGGGGAGACAGCTTCCTACGAGCAGTACTTC.

The J gene is TRBJ1-1, the V gene TRBV4-1; D gene uncertain. The CDR3 is made up of 16 amino acids. Germline V gene sequence: CDR1 MGHRA, CDR2 YSYEKL. V lost 0 bases, J lost 1 base, and 12 bases lay in between. CDR3 nucleotide sequence: TGCGCCAGCAGCCAAGACCCGACCGGAGCGAACACTGAAGCTTTCTTT. As protein: CASSQDPTGANTEAFF.

As concerns this clone: Other DNA sequences within the sample encode an identical CDR3. CDR3 DNA sequence: TGTGCCAGCAGCTTAGTTGCCGGGAGCTCCTACGAGCAGTACTTC. It encodes CASSLVAGSSYEQYF. This chain links TRBV7-9 with TRBJ2-7; D is perhaps TRBD2 (6 bases). Germline V gives CDR1 SEHNR, CDR2 FQNEAQ (reference sequence). V lost 1 base to trimming and J lost 0 bases, with 10 bases between them. The CDR3 runs to 15 residues.

The chain links TRBV27 to TRBJ2-7; D remains ambiguous. The CDR3 totals 12 residues. The V gene's germline CDR1 is MNHEY and CDR2 SMNVEV (reference sequence). The V end lost 7 bases, the J end lost 0 bases, and 7 bases lay between the germline ends. CDR3 sequence: CASTLPSYEQYF. For the CDR3, the DNA is TGTGCCAGCACCCTTCCCTCCTACGAGCAGTACTTC.

The chain combines TRBV4-1 with TRBJ2-3, with 8 bases that match TRBD2. Losses at the gene ends were 3 bases for V and 0 bases for J; bases not matched to a gene: 8. Germline CDR1 is MGHRA and CDR2 is YSYEKL. This CDR3 has 17 amino acids. The DNA of the CDR3 is TGCGCCAGCAGCCAGGTTCCGGGACTAGTGAGCACAGATACGCAGTATTTT. Encoded protein: CASSQVPGLVSTDTQYF.

The J gene is TRBJ2-1, the V gene TRBV7-9; 8 nucleotides agree with TRBD2. V dropped 3 bases and J dropped 5; count of bases not matched to a gene: 6. There are 15 residues in the CDR3. The germline CDR1 and CDR2 sequences are SEHNR and FQNEAQ (reference sequence). CDR3 sequence reads: CASSFLAGRDNEQFF. CDR3 in DNA: TGTGCCAGCAGCTTTCTAGCGGGTAGAGACAATGAGCAGTTCTTC.

This sequence joins TRBV4-1 and TRBJ2-7; D assignment may be TRBD1 or TRBD2 (5 bases each). Germline V gene lookup returns CDR1 MGHRA and CDR2 YSYEKL. V lost 5 bases, J lost 4 bases, and 15 bases lay in between. The CDR3 covers 14 residues. The CDR3 region has the DNA TGCGCCAGCAGCAATAGGGACGGGCAGTACGAGCAGTACTTC. It is translated as CASSNRDGQYEQYF.

The chain is built from TRBV9 and TRBJ2-7; tentatively, D is TRBD1 or TRBD2 (5 bases each). Germline lookup yields CDR1 SGDLS and CDR2 YYNGEE. The CDR3 is made up of 15 amino acids. The ends were cut back, 4 bases at V and 1 base at J, with 15 bases in the middle. In DNA form, the CDR3 reads TGTGCCAGCAGCCAAGAGGGGTTCCCTTCCTACGAGCAGTACTTC. The encoded protein is CASSQEGFPSYEQYF.

This chain links TRBV7-6 with TRBJ2-7; possibly TRBD2 for D (5 bases). This CDR3 spans 14 amino acids. V was cut by 4 bases and J by 4 bases, with 14 bases left in between. CDR1 SGHVS and CDR2 FNYEAQ come from the germline V gene. As DNA, the CDR3 is TGTGCCAGCAGCTCTACGGATAGCGAGTACGAGCAGTACTTC. Translation gives CASSSTDSEYEQYF.

This clone appeared a single time. The chain uses TRBV2 and TRBJ2-5; D might be TRBD1 (5 bases). Germline V lookup: CDR1 SNHLY, CDR2 FYNNEI. The CDR3 runs 15 residues. V lost 1 base to trimming and J lost 4 bases, with 13 bases between them. DNA for the CDR3: TGTGCCAGCAGTGAAGGAAGGGGCGTAGGAGAGACCCAGTACTTC. Translation: CASSEGRGVGETQYF. Drawing the rest from reference TRBV2 and TRBJ2-5, the complete variable domain is EPEVTQTPSHQVTQMGQEVILRCVPISNHLYFYWYRQILGQKVEFLVSFYNNEISEKSEIFDDQFSVERPDGSNFTLKIRSTKLEDSAMYFCASSEGRGVGETQYFGPGTRLLVL.

The rearrangement links TRBV18 to TRBJ2-7; 14 bases map to TRBD2. The CDR3 spans 20 residues. Germline CDR1 KGHSH, CDR2 LQKENI. Germline trimming cut 0 bases from V and 6 bases from J; bases unmatched to any gene: 16. In DNA, the CDR3 is TGTGCCAGCTCACCACCGGGGCACAGGGGGGGACTAGCGGGAGTCATCGAGCAGTACTTC. Translated: CASSPPGHRGGLAGVIEQYF.

V and J are TRBV10-3 and TRBJ2-1; 12 bases agree with TRBD2. There are 15 residues in the CDR3. The V gene's germline CDR1 is ENHRY and CDR2 SYGVKD. V gave up 6 bases and J gave up 8 bases; unmatched junction bases: 8. CDR3: CAIRLGLAGKYEQFF. The DNA of the CDR3 is TGTGCCATCAGACTCGGACTAGCGGGAAAGTATGAGCAGTTCTTC.

The rearrangement joins TRBV5-6 to TRBJ1-5; D may be TRBD1 (6 bases). CDR1 is SGHDT and CDR2 is YYEEEE in the germline V gene. CDR3 length equals 15 residues. V gave up 4 bases and J gave up 2 bases, with 13 bases separating them. The CDR3 reads CASSPKQGGNQPQHF. The DNA of the CDR3 is TGTGCCAGCAGCCCAAAACAGGGTGGCAATCAGCCCCAGCATTTT.